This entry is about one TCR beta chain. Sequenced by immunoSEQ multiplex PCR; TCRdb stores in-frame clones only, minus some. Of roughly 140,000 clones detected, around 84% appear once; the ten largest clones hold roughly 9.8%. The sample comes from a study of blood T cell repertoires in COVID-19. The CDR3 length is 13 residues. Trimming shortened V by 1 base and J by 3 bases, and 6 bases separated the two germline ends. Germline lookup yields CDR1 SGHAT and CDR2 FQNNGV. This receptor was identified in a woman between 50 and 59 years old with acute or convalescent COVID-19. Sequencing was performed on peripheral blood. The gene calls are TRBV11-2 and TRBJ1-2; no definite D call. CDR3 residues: CASSLVEDYGYTF. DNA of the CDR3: TGTGCCAGCAGCTTAGTCGAGGACTATGGCTACACCTTC.